Following are 19 T cell receptor beta chains from one sample sequenced in a study of control samples from healthy donors and cancer patients. This table comes from immunoSEQ multiplex PCR, and its TCRdb copy is limited to in-frame clones, with some not included. This sample has approximately 210,000 clones, with roughly nine tenths found just once. The sequencing input was blood. These receptors came from a man aged 25 to 45 in good health.

This chain links TRBV11-2 with TRBJ2-7; a weak D match, TRBD1 (6 bases). V was trimmed by 3 bases and J by 3 bases, leaving 18 bases between them. The CDR3 sequence is 16 residues long. Germline loops: CDR1 SGHAT, CDR2 FQNNGV. This CDR3 reads CASSFYPGTPRYEQYF. The CDR3 DNA reads as TGTGCCAGCAGCTTCTATCCCGGGACACCCCGCTACGAGCAGTACTTC.

The genes are TRBV10-3 and TRBJ1-4, with TRBD1 as a possible D gene (5 bases). This CDR3 contains 15 residues. The V gene lost 8 bases and the J gene lost 7 bases, with 20 bases spanning the gap. The germline gives CDR1 ENHRY, CDR2 SYGVKD. As DNA, the CDR3 is TGTGCCATCGGAGCAGGGCAGGGACGAGGTGAAAAACTGTTTTTT. Protein: CAIGAGQGRGEKLFF.

To note about this clone: Distinct nucleotide sequences in the sample also encode this CDR3. J is TRBJ2-1 and V is TRBV18; unclear D gene. The germline V gene has CDR1 KGHSH and CDR2 LQKENI. Trimming stripped 6 bases from V and 7 bases from J, with 10 bases between. The CDR3 runs 12 residues. The CDR3 loop reads CASSSPLNEQFF. The CDR3 coding sequence is TGTGCCAGCTCTTCCCCTTTGAATGAGCAGTTCTTC.

This rearrangement joins TRBV7-2 to TRBJ2-7; the match to TRBD1 covers 10 bases. In germline, CDR1 is SGHTA, CDR2 FQGNSA. CDR3 length: 15 amino acids. V trimming: 7 bases; J trimming: 3 bases; junction bases outside the gene matches: 9. The CDR3 sequence is CASTSQDRGIYEQYF. The CDR3 DNA follows: TGTGCCAGCACCTCCCAGGACAGGGGGATCTACGAGCAGTACTTC.

The rearrangement joins TRBV7-9 to TRBJ1-4; TRBD1 matches at 10 bases. This CDR3 region has 15 residues. CDR1 and CDR2 (germline): SEHNR, FQNEAQ (reference sequence). With 5 bases clipped from V and 4 bases from J, the junction kept 4 bases outside the gene matches. The CDR3: CASSPWDRGNEKLFF. DNA of the CDR3: TGTGCCAGCAGCCCCTGGGACAGGGGTAATGAAAAACTGTTTTTT.

The V and J genes are TRBV6-6 and TRBJ2-1; D is uncertain. The CDR3 length is 11 residues. Germline V lookup: CDR1 MNHNY, CDR2 SVGAGI (reference sequence). The ends were cut back, 6 bases at V and 6 bases at J, with 6 bases in the middle. CDR3 DNA: TGTGCCAGCAGGAGGTTCAATGAGCAGTTCTTC. Protein sequence: CASRRFNEQFF.

The rearrangement links TRBV5-1 to TRBJ2-2; D call uncertain. The V end lost 0 bases, the J end lost 7 bases, and 13 bases lay between the germline ends. The CDR3 totals 15 residues. Germline V gene sequence: CDR1 SGHRS, CDR2 YFSETQ. CDR3 loop: CASSLDYSMGGELFF. CDR3 coding DNA: TGCGCCAGCAGCTTGGATTACAGTATGGGCGGGGAGCTGTTTTTT.

The gene calls are TRBV5-1 and TRBJ2-3, with D unclear. V shed 4 bases and J shed 2 bases, with 8 bases lying between them. Germline V gives CDR1 SGHRS, CDR2 YFSETQ. CDR3 length: 13 residues. CDR3 nucleotide sequence: TGCGCCAGCAGCGTACAGAACACAGATACGCAGTATTTT. It specifies CASSVQNTDTQYF.

The sample holds one count of this clone. The chain combines TRBV5-3 with TRBJ2-2; TRBD1 aligns across 7 bases. TRBV5-3 is noted as an ORF with a role that remains uncertain. The CDR3 length is 15 residues. V gave up 1 base and J gave up 4 bases; unmatched junction bases: 4. The CDR3 protein is CARSLNRGSTGELFF. CDR3 DNA: TGTGCCAGAAGCTTGAACAGGGGTAGCACCGGGGAGCTGTTTTTT.

The J gene is TRBJ1-6, the V gene TRBV10-1; 12 nucleotides agree with TRBD1. The CDR3 totals 15 residues. V lost 3 bases and J lost 10; bases outside the gene matches: 4. CDR1 is WNHNN, CDR2 SYGVQD, per germline (reference sequence). The CDR3 DNA sequence: TGCGCCAGCAGTGACGGGACAGGGGGCCGGTCACCCCTCCACTTT. Encoded protein: CASSDGTGGRSPLHF.

V usage is TRBV27 and J usage is TRBJ1-4; possibly TRBD1 for D (5 bases). The germline gives CDR1 MNHEY, CDR2 SMNVEV (reference sequence). V lost 2 bases and J lost 7, with 17 bases in between. The CDR3 loop spans 16 amino acids. CDR3 sequence: CASSLLGGRAGEKLFF. The CDR3 DNA follows: TGTGCCAGCAGTTTACTCGGCGGCAGGGCGGGTGAAAAACTGTTTTTT.

This sequence joins TRBV25-1 and TRBJ1-3; maybe TRBD1 (6 bases). Germline-derived CDR1 and CDR2 are MGHDK and SYGVNS. V lost 3 bases to trimming and J lost 7 bases, with 16 bases between them. The CDR3 totals 15 residues. CDR3 protein: CASSDWGAGANTIYF. The CDR3 nucleotides are TGTGCCAGCAGTGACTGGGGGGCAGGGGCGAACACCATATATTTT.

Only one count was recorded for this clone. The rearrangement uses TRBV24-1 and TRBJ2-1, with D perhaps assigned TRBD1 or TRBD2 (5 bases each). The CDR3 is 15 residues long. Germline V gene sequence: CDR1 KGHDR, CDR2 SFDVKD. Trimming cost V 7 bases and J 2 bases, with 14 bases left between them. CDR3 loop: CATSASGPAYNEQFF. The CDR3 DNA reads TGTGCCACCAGCGCTTCGGGACCCGCCTACAATGAGCAGTTCTTC.

This clone was seen a single time. V and J are TRBV6-4 and TRBJ2-2; D may be TRBD1 (5 bases). The CDR3 loop spans 14 amino acids. Germline values: CDR1 MRHNA, CDR2 SNTAGT. Trimming pared 0 bases from V and 6 bases from J, leaving 8 bases between. The chain's CDR3 is CASSDSSGSGELFF. The DNA for the CDR3 is TGTGCCAGCAGTGACTCATCAGGGTCCGGGGAGCTGTTTTTT.

The chain carries TRBV7-9 and TRBJ2-1; TRBD1 or TRBD2 may be the D gene (5 bases each). V was clipped by 5 bases and J by 0 bases, with 14 bases between them. Germline V gene data show CDR1 as SEHNR and CDR2 as FQNEAQ (reference sequence). This CDR3 comprises 16 residues. The CDR3 DNA is TGTGCCAGCAGCCCCCCAGCAGGGACCTCCTACAATGAGCAGTTCTTC. Its translation is CASSPPAGTSYNEQFF.

This clone has a handful of counts. V usage is TRBV11-2 and J usage is TRBJ1-3, with TRBD1 as a possible D gene (5 bases). Trimming stripped 5 bases from V and 4 bases from J, with 12 bases between. The CDR3 sequence is 14 residues long. Germline CDR1 and CDR2: SGHAT and FQNNGV. CDR3 coding DNA: TGTGCCAGCAGCCTCGGGACGCAGGGAAACACCATATATTTT. Its translation is CASSLGTQGNTIYF.

The chain employs TRBV5-8 and TRBJ1-1, with D uncertain. Germline CDR1 SGHTS, CDR2 YDEGEE. This CDR3 is 14 amino acids long. The ends were cut back, 0 bases at V and 1 base at J, with 7 bases in the middle. The chain's CDR3 is CASSLAGANTEAFF. CDR3 in DNA: TGTGCCAGCAGCTTGGCGGGAGCGAACACTGAAGCTTTCTTT. Combining the CDR3 with reference TRBV5-8 and TRBJ1-1 gives the whole variable domain EAGVTQSPTHLIKTRGQQATLRCSPISGHTSVYWYQQALGLGLQFLLWYDEGEERNRGNFPPRFSGRQFPNYSSELNVNALELEDSALYLCASSLAGANTEAFFGQGTRLTVV.

The chain joins TRBV11-2 to TRBJ2-2; 8 positions agree with TRBD1. V lost 8 bases, J lost 4 bases, and 6 bases stayed unmatched. CDR1 and CDR2 from the germline V gene are SGHAT and FQNNGV. The CDR3 totals 14 residues. The CDR3 loop reads CASQGAWSTGELFF. The CDR3 DNA is TGTGCCAGCCAGGGGGCTTGGAGCACCGGGGAGCTGTTTTTT.

This clone has only one observation. The chain employs TRBV3-1 (or the pseudogene TRBV3-2) and TRBJ2-1; 10 nucleotides agree with TRBD2. There are 14 residues in the CDR3. Germline V lookup: CDR1 LGHDT, CDR2 YNNKEL (reference sequence). The junction had 6 bases not matched to a gene; V was cut back by 6 bases and J by 7 bases. CDR3 sequence: CASRAGGMANEQFF. DNA for the CDR3: TGTGCCAGCAGAGCGGGGGGGATGGCTAATGAGCAGTTCTTC.